This T cell receptor (beta chain) was sequenced in a study of shared clonotypes between healthy human individuals. Concerning this clone: Its antigen is unknown.

Sequenced by immunoSEQ multiplex PCR; TCRdb stores in-frame clones only, minus some. The sample includes roughly 1 million clones, 75% to 80% of them seen just once. There are 15 residues in the CDR3. The V gene's germline CDR1 is MDHEN and CDR2 SYDVKM. Germline trimming cut 1 base from V and 5 bases from J; bases unmatched to any gene: 6. Study-wide results and caveats: What limited the represented genetic and exposure-history diversity was the small number of donors.

V gene TRBV28 combines with J gene TRBJ2-3; 7 bases agree with TRBD2. Sequenced input: memory CD4+ T cells from PBMCs. The sample's subset: CD45RA-negative fraction. This clonotype was sampled from a man aged 18 to 30 in good health. Some clones in this sample may be carry-over from other donors' samples. The CDR3 spells CASSLSREGRDTQYF. CDR3 in DNA: TGTGCCAGCAGTTTATCCAGGGAGGGGAGAGATACGCAGTATTTT.